This is a list of T cell receptor beta chains from one sample in a study of identical twins. TCRdb passed the 5' RACE reads through MiXCR, listing each CDR3 protein once. The table shows around 250,000 distinct CDR3 sequences, with 7% occurring only once. These data were also reused for a study on yellow fever vaccine responses in identical twins.

Sequenced sample: memory (CD45RO+) T cells sorted from blood. These receptors were obtained from a woman aged 18-35 years in good health. Both conserved end residues are part of each CDR3. The D gene is left open where the match is weak. Expanded clones get a size class; other rows say once, few or many, or leave the size out.

j_gene | v_gene | abundance | d_gene | CDR3nt | CDR3aa
TRBJ1-2 | TRBV5-1 | many | - | TGCGCCAGCAGCTTGAAGTGGACCCATGATAACTATGGCTACACCTTC | CASSLKWTHDNYGYTF
TRBJ1-5 | TRBV28 | many | - | TGTGCCAGCAGTTCCCGGGGCAATCAGCCCCAGCATTTT | CASSSRGNQPQHF
TRBJ2-7 | TRBV20-1 | many | TRBD2 | TGCAGTGCTAGAGATTCTCCCATCCCTAGCGGGTTGAGCTCCTACGAGCAGTACTTC | CSARDSPIPSGLSSYEQYF
TRBJ2-3 | TRBV11-2 | few | TRBD2 | TGTGCCAGCAGCGCTACGGGACTAGCGGGTAGGAGGTACTCAACAGATACGCAGTATTTT | CASSATGLAGRRYSTDTQYF
TRBJ2-3 | TRBV3-1 | many | - | TGTGCCAGCGCAGATACGCAGTATTTT | CASADTQYF
TRBJ2-3 | TRBV24-1 | - | - | TGTGCCACCAGCCAGGCAGATACGCAGTATTTT | CATSQADTQYF
TRBJ2-4 | TRBV12-3/TRBV12-4 | few | - | TGTGCCAGCAGTTTAGGAGGGCCCGGCATTCAGTACTTC | CASSLGGPGIQYF
TRBJ2-3 | TRBV15 | - | TRBD2 | TGTGCCACCAGCAGCCCGGGACTAGCGGGGATACATAGCACAGATACGCAGTATTTT | CATSSPGLAGIHSTDTQYF
TRBJ2-3 | TRBV20-1 | few | - | TGCAGTGCCGATCCCCTGGCGGGTACCGGCACAGATACGCAGTATTTT | CSADPLAGTGTDTQYF
TRBJ1-6 | TRBV12-3/TRBV12-4 | few | TRBD1 | TGTGCCAGCAGTTTTAGGGCGACAGGGAATAGTTCACCCCTCCACTTT | CASSFRATGNSSPLHF
TRBJ2-1 | TRBV6-4 | few | TRBD1 | TGTGCCAGCTCAATACAGGGGAGCTCCTACAATGAGCAGTTCTTC | CASSIQGSSYNEQFF
TRBJ2-3 | TRBV28 | - | TRBD1 | TGTGCCAGCAGTTTTGGGGACAGGGTAGATACGCAGTATTTT | CASSFGDRVDTQYF
TRBJ1-1 | TRBV29-1 | many | TRBD1 | TGCAGCGCCGGGACAGGGGGCCAGATCACTGAAGCTTTCTTT | CSAGTGGQITEAFF
TRBJ2-2 | TRBV3-1 | - | - | TGTGCCAGCAGCCAAGGGTTGAACACCGGGGAGCTGTTTTTT | CASSQGLNTGELFF
TRBJ1-4 | TRBV6-5 | many | - | TGTGCCAGCAGTTGGCAGGGTGGAGAAAAACTGTTTTTT | CASSWQGGEKLFF
TRBJ2-1 | TRBV27 | - | TRBD1 | TGTGCCAGCAGTTTATTCCCCTCAGGACAGGGGGTTTTGAATGAGCAGTTCTTC | CASSLFPSGQGVLNEQFF
TRBJ1-5 | TRBV7-9 | many | - | TGTGCCAGCAGCGTAGGACTTAACAATCAGCCCCAGCATTTT | CASSVGLNNQPQHF